A single sample is the source of the 8 T cell receptor beta chains below, sequenced in a study of cytomegalovirus exposure and HLA in healthy donors. It was with 60 Vbeta and 13 Jbeta primers that the PCR ran. Profiled with immunoSEQ multiplex PCR; TCRdb holds only in-frame clones, not every one. The sample comprises around 150,000 clones, approximately 77% of which are singletons, and under 2.5% rests with the top ten. The specimen sequenced was PBMCs. These receptors all stem from a man aged 30 to 45 in good health and CMV-seronegative.

This clone was seen more than once but under ten times. This chain links TRBV28 with TRBJ2-3; 7 nucleotides line up with TRBD2. This CDR3 is 14 amino acids long. Germline loops: CDR1 MDHEN, CDR2 SYDVKM. J gave up 4 bases and V 2 bases, and 3 bases lay outside the gene matches. The CDR3 reads CASSLEAGADTQYF. In nucleotides, the CDR3 is TGTGCCAGCAGTTTAGAGGCGGGGGCAGATACGCAGTATTTT.

This sequence joins TRBV10-3 and TRBJ2-1, with 7 bases aligning to TRBD2. Germline lookup yields CDR1 ENHRY and CDR2 SYGVKD. CDR3 length: 16 amino acids. V lost 4 bases and J lost 1; bases outside the gene matches: 7. CDR3 nucleotides: TGTGCCATCAGTGTTAGGCGGGAGAGATCCTACAATGAGCAGTTCTTC. Its protein is CAISVRRERSYNEQFF.

This clone was observed a single time. The chain is built from TRBV6-5 and TRBJ2-1; D might be TRBD1 (7 bases). The CDR3 runs to 16 residues. CDR1 and CDR2 from the germline V gene are MNHEY and SVGAGI. V was trimmed by 0 bases and J by 6 bases, leaving 15 bases between them. DNA of the CDR3: TGTGCCAGCAGTTACTCAGGAGGGGGCGCCTCCAATGAGCAGTTCTTC. Residues: CASSYSGGGASNEQFF.

The chain has TRBV10-3 and TRBJ2-1; 7 bases map to TRBD1. V dropped 3 bases and J dropped 7; count of bases not matched to a gene: 9. Germline V lookup: CDR1 ENHRY, CDR2 SYGVKD. CDR3 length equals 15 residues. The CDR3 nucleotides read TGTGCCATCAGTGACCCGGGACAGATTTTTAATGAGCAGTTCTTC. Its translation is CAISDPGQIFNEQFF.

The chain recombines TRBV7-3 with TRBJ2-2; 7 bases map to TRBD2. Germline CDR1 is SGHTA and CDR2 is FQGTGA. After removal of 5 bases from V and 6 bases from J, the junction contained 6 bases not matched to a gene. This CDR3 is 14 amino acids long. DNA of the CDR3: TGTGCCAGCAGCCCAGTGGGGGGGGCCGGGGAGCTGTTTTTT. As protein: CASSPVGGAGELFF.

The chain is built from TRBV6-1 and TRBJ2-7; 7 nucleotides agree with TRBD1. Germline values: CDR1 MNHNS, CDR2 SASEGT. The V segment lost 9 bases and the J segment 0 bases; nucleotides outside the gene matches: 8. The length of the CDR3 is 14 residues. CDR3 sequence: CASMGQITSYEQYF. The CDR3 region has the DNA TGTGCCAGTATGGGACAGATAACCTCCTACGAGCAGTACTTC.

This chain uses TRBV11-2 with TRBJ1-2; TRBD1 matches 8 bases. Germline V CDR1 and CDR2: SGHAT, FQNNGV. V shed 5 bases and J 2 bases; nucleotides not matched to a gene: 7. This CDR3 is 15 amino acids long. The CDR3: CASSAGWDRNYGYTF. The CDR3 nucleotides read TGTGCCAGCAGCGCCGGTTGGGACAGGAACTATGGCTACACCTTC.

The chain employs TRBV28 and TRBJ2-5; D is possibly TRBD1 (6 bases). This CDR3 comprises 14 residues. The germline V gene encodes CDR1 MDHEN and CDR2 SYDVKM. Trimming took off 2 bases at V and 7 bases at J, with 14 bases between the two ends. This CDR3 reads CASSLGQGSGTQYF. CDR3 DNA: TGTGCCAGCAGTTTAGGCCAGGGGAGCGGGACCCAGTACTTC.